This T cell receptor (beta chain) appears in the sequencing data of a study of neoadjuvant nivolumab and ipilimumab in lung cancer. The method was immunoSEQ multiplex PCR; TCRdb's version includes in-frame clones alone and lacks a portion of them. The sample lists about 27,000 clones; about three quarters were seen once. Trimming pared 4 bases from V and 2 bases from J, leaving 14 bases between. Per germline, CDR1 SEHNR and CDR2 FQNEAQ (reference sequence). The CDR3 length is 16 residues. This receptor was identified in an adult with non-small cell lung cancer. V and J are TRBV7-9 and TRBJ2-2; tentatively, D is TRBD2 (6 bases). This material consisted of tumor tissue, taken after neoadjuvant nivolumab, alone or with ipilimumab, at or shortly before surgery. The DNA of the CDR3 is TGTGCCAGCAGCTCGGGACTCCTTGCAAACACCGGGGAGCTGTTTTTT. This codes for CASSSGLLANTGELFF.